This is a list of T cell receptor beta chains from one sample in a study of blood T cell repertoires in COVID-19. Only in-frame clones appear in the TCRdb table, and some are missing; sequencing was by immunoSEQ multiplex PCR. The table lists a few hundred thousand clones, about nine tenths of them singletons, with approximately 2% in the top ten. Sequences were obtained from peripheral blood. These receptor sequences come from a man between 18 and 29 years old with active or convalescent COVID-19. Both conserved end residues are part of each CDR3. Fields, in order: V gene, clone size, CDR3 length, J gene, D gene, CDR3 DNA, CDR3 protein. The D gene is left open where the match is weak. Clone size is shown for a subset of rows, as once, few, many or a class of expanded clone.

V gene: TRBV7-8
clone size: NA
CDR3 length: 14
J gene: TRBJ1-1
D gene: NA
CDR3 DNA: TGTGCCAGCAGCGACCACGTTCAGGGAACTGAAGCTTTCTTT
CDR3 protein: CASSDHVQGTEAFF

V gene: TRBV6-5
clone size: NA
CDR3 length: 16
J gene: TRBJ1-2
D gene: NA
CDR3 DNA: TGTGCCAGCAGTTTATCCTCCAGTGGGGGCGTCGATGGCTACACCTTC
CDR3 protein: CASSLSSSGGVDGYTF

V gene: TRBV28
clone size: NA
CDR3 length: 16
J gene: TRBJ2-3
D gene: NA
CDR3 DNA: TGTGCCAGCAGTTTATTGGACTCCCCAAGAACCGCTACGCAGTATTTT
CDR3 protein: CASSLLDSPRTATQYF

V gene: TRBV11-2
clone size: few
CDR3 length: 16
J gene: TRBJ1-1
D gene: NA
CDR3 DNA: TGTGCCAGCAGCTTCAAAGCAGACATCATGAACACTGAAGCTTTCTTT
CDR3 protein: CASSFKADIMNTEAFF

V gene: TRBV18
clone size: NA
CDR3 length: 15
J gene: TRBJ1-1
D gene: TRBD1
CDR3 DNA: TGTGCCAGCTCACTACAGGGGCGCACGAACACTGAAGCTTTCTTT
CDR3 protein: CASSLQGRTNTEAFF

V gene: TRBV19
clone size: once
CDR3 length: 15
J gene: TRBJ1-4
D gene: TRBD1
CDR3 DNA: TGTGCCAGTAGTGGAACAGGGGGCGTTGGTGAAAAACTGTTTTTT
CDR3 protein: CASSGTGGVGEKLFF

V gene: TRBV9
clone size: NA
CDR3 length: 15
J gene: TRBJ2-1
D gene: TRBD1
CDR3 DNA: TGTGCCAGCAGCCGGACAGGGGGGGCCTACAATGAGCAGTTCTTC
CDR3 protein: CASSRTGGAYNEQFF

V gene: TRBV27
clone size: NA
CDR3 length: 17
J gene: TRBJ2-1
D gene: NA
CDR3 DNA: TGTGCCAGCAGTTCCACAGACTCACGAGGAGGATACAATGAGCAGTTCTTC
CDR3 protein: CASSSTDSRGGYNEQFF

V gene: TRBV7-9
clone size: NA
CDR3 length: 13
J gene: TRBJ2-7
D gene: NA
CDR3 DNA: TGTGCCAGCAGAGGACAGAGACCTTACGAGCAGTACTTC
CDR3 protein: CASRGQRPYEQYF

V gene: TRBV18
clone size: NA
CDR3 length: 14
J gene: TRBJ2-5
D gene: NA
CDR3 DNA: TGTGCCAGCTCCCTAACACCCGGAGGGGAGACCCAGTACTTC
CDR3 protein: CASSLTPGGETQYF

V gene: TRBV19
clone size: NA
CDR3 length: 18
J gene: TRBJ1-5
D gene: TRBD1
CDR3 DNA: TGTGCCAGTAGTATTCTCACCCCATCAGGGGGTAGCAATCAGCCCCAGCATTTT
CDR3 protein: CASSILTPSGGSNQPQHF

V gene: TRBV27
clone size: once
CDR3 length: 12
J gene: TRBJ2-5
D gene: NA
CDR3 DNA: TGTGCCAGCGTCCCCGAGGAAGAGACCCAGTACTTC
CDR3 protein: CASVPEEETQYF

V gene: TRBV9
clone size: NA
CDR3 length: 16
J gene: TRBJ2-5
D gene: TRBD1
CDR3 DNA: TGTGCCAGCAGCGTAGCGGGGACAGGGGGCCAGGCGACCCAGTACTTC
CDR3 protein: CASSVAGTGGQATQYF

V gene: TRBV4-1
clone size: NA
CDR3 length: 16
J gene: TRBJ1-4
D gene: TRBD1
CDR3 DNA: TGCGCCAGCAGCCCGACAGGGGCGGGTGTTGGTGAAAAACTGTTTTTT
CDR3 protein: CASSPTGAGVGEKLFF

V gene: TRBV29-1
clone size: NA
CDR3 length: 13
J gene: TRBJ2-4
D gene: NA
CDR3 DNA: TGCAGCGTTGTTACACTAAACAAAAACATTCAGTACTTC
CDR3 protein: CSVVTLNKNIQYF

V gene: TRBV3-1/TRBV3-2
clone size: NA
CDR3 length: 17
J gene: TRBJ2-7
D gene: NA
CDR3 DNA: TGTGCCAGCAGCCAAGATTTTGGGCCCCAGGGTACCTACGAGCAGTACTTC
CDR3 protein: CASSQDFGPQGTYEQYF

V gene: TRBV19
clone size: NA
CDR3 length: 15
J gene: TRBJ2-5
D gene: NA
CDR3 DNA: TGTGCCAGTAGTTTGGGGGGGGCCAGCAAGATGACCCAGTACTTC
CDR3 protein: CASSLGGASKMTQYF

V gene: TRBV28
clone size: NA
CDR3 length: 12
J gene: TRBJ2-7
D gene: NA
CDR3 DNA: TGTGCCAGCAGTGTCCAGTACTACGAGCAGTACTTC
CDR3 protein: CASSVQYYEQYF

V gene: TRBV19
clone size: NA
CDR3 length: 15
J gene: TRBJ1-1
D gene: NA
CDR3 DNA: TGTGCCAGTAGTATAGGGCCCCGGGGGAACACTGAAGCTTTCTTT
CDR3 protein: CASSIGPRGNTEAFF

V gene: TRBV5-6
clone size: once
CDR3 length: 13
J gene: TRBJ2-2
D gene: NA
CDR3 DNA: TGTGCCAGCAGCCCACTTTTCCGCGGGGAGCTGTTTTTT
CDR3 protein: CASSPLFRGELFF

V gene: TRBV3-1/TRBV3-2
clone size: NA
CDR3 length: 15
J gene: TRBJ2-3
D gene: TRBD2
CDR3 DNA: TGTGCCAGCAGCCAAGATGGAGCGGGAGCCCCCTCGCAGTATTTT
CDR3 protein: CASSQDGAGAPSQYF

V gene: TRBV18
clone size: NA
CDR3 length: 14
J gene: TRBJ1-6
D gene: NA
CDR3 DNA: TGTGCCAGCTCAATTAAGGGGGTCAATTCACCCCTCCACTTT
CDR3 protein: CASSIKGVNSPLHF

V gene: TRBV19
clone size: NA
CDR3 length: 16
J gene: TRBJ2-3
D gene: TRBD2
CDR3 DNA: TGTGCCAGTAGTCGGAGACTAGCCGGAGGCACAGATACGCAGTATTTT
CDR3 protein: CASSRRLAGGTDTQYF

V gene: TRBV6-5
clone size: once
CDR3 length: 13
J gene: TRBJ1-5
D gene: NA
CDR3 DNA: TGTGCCAGCAGTAGGACAGTCAATCAGCCCCAGCATTTT
CDR3 protein: CASSRTVNQPQHF

V gene: TRBV14
clone size: NA
CDR3 length: 14
J gene: TRBJ1-1
D gene: NA
CDR3 DNA: TGTGCCAGCAGCCAAATTACAGTGAACACTGAAGCTTTCTTT
CDR3 protein: CASSQITVNTEAFF

V gene: TRBV6-5
clone size: NA
CDR3 length: 15
J gene: TRBJ1-2
D gene: TRBD1
CDR3 DNA: TGTGCCAGCCATACATATCGACAGGGAGGCTATGGCTACACCTTC
CDR3 protein: CASHTYRQGGYGYTF

V gene: TRBV27
clone size: NA
CDR3 length: 13
J gene: TRBJ2-7
D gene: TRBD2
CDR3 DNA: TGTGCCAGCAGTCCGGGAGGGGGGTACGAGCAGTACTTC
CDR3 protein: CASSPGGGYEQYF

V gene: TRBV11-2
clone size: NA
CDR3 length: 15
J gene: TRBJ2-7
D gene: TRBD1
CDR3 DNA: TGTGCCAGCAGCTTAGGGGGACAGGGTGTTTTCGAGCAGTACTTC
CDR3 protein: CASSLGGQGVFEQYF